This T cell receptor (beta chain) was captured in a study of T cell responses to AZD1222 COVID-19 vaccine. Across the whole study: Pooling of second doses given at about 4 or about 12 weeks was done.

Note on this clone: Its antigen is unidentified.

Study findings and constraints: At 160-218 and 743-854, vaccine-associated CD4 TCRs were dominant, and they spanned spike. Unmutated regions of variants are reportedly targeted by nearly half of spike-specific TCRs.

Sequenced by immunoSEQ multiplex PCR; TCRdb stores in-frame clones only, minus some. The repertoire includes some 180,000 clones, approximately 92% of them detected once, and 1.6% sits in the top ten. This CDR3 region has 15 residues. The germline V gene encodes CDR1 SGHVS and CDR2 FNYEAQ. V was clipped by 6 bases and J by 1 base; unmatched bases: 3. This TCR was recovered from an adult in good health. The sample consisted of peripheral blood, taken on day 0 of AZD1222 vaccination. The V gene is TRBV7-6, the J gene TRBJ1-1, with 12 bases matching TRBD1. In DNA, the CDR3 is TGTGCCAGCAGGGGGGACAGGGGGCGGAACACTGAAGCTTTCTTT. It specifies CASRGDRGRNTEAFF.